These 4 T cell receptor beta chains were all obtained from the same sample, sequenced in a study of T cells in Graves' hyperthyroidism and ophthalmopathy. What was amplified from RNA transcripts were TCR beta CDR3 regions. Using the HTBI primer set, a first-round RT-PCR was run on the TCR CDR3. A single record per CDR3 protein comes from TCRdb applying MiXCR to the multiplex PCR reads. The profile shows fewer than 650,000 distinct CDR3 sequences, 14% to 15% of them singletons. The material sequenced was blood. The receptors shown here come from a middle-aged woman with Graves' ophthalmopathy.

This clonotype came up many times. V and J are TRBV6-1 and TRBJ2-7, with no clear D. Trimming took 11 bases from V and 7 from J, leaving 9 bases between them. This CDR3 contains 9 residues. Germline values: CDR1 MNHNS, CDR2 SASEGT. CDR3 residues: CAVGWEQYF. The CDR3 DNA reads TGTGCCGTGGGGTGGGAGCAGTACTTC.

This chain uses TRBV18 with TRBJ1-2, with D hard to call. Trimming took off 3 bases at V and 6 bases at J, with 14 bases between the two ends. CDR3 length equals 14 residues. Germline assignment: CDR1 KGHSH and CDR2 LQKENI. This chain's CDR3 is CASSPRQDPDGYTF. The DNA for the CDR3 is TGTGCCAGCTCACCGCGACAAGACCCTGATGGCTACACCTTC.

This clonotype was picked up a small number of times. As DNA, the CDR3 is TGTGCCAGCAGCCTGGGGGTATTAGCTAACTATGGCTACACCTTC. This translates into CASSLGVLANYGYTF. The gene calls are TRBV5-5 and TRBJ1-2; TRBD1 is a possible D gene (5 bases). Per the germline V gene, CDR1 is SGHKS and CDR2 is YYEKEE (reference sequence). Trimming pared 4 bases from V and 0 bases from J, leaving 13 bases between. The CDR3 runs 15 residues.

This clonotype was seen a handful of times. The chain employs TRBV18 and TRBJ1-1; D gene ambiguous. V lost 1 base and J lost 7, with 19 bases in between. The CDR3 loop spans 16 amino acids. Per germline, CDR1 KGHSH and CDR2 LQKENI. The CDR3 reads CASSPQGLGEVSEAFF. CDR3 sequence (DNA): TGTGCCAGCTCACCACAGGGTCTCGGAGAGGTGAGTGAAGCTTTCTTT.